Following are 24 T cell receptor beta chains from one sample sequenced in a study of prognosis after radiotherapy for stage I lung cancer. With two-round multiplex PCR, TCR beta CDR3 sequences were amplified from genomic DNA. First-round PCR used primers specific to each TRBV and TRBJ gene. From the multiplex PCR reads, TCRdb called clonotypes with MiXCR, one entry per CDR3 protein. The data show 14,000 or so distinct CDR3 sequences, 25% to 30% seen once. The input for sequencing was PBMCs, taken before or after stereotactic body radiation therapy (not recorded which). Every receptor here comes from a donor at least 50 years old with non-small cell lung cancer.

Sample share makes this clonotype medium-sized. The CDR3: CASSGQIIYGYTF. In DNA, the CDR3 is TGTGCCAGCAGCGGACAGATCATCTATGGCTACACCTTC. This sequence joins TRBV6-1 and TRBJ1-2, with D possibly TRBD1 on 6 matching bases. Germline CDR1 is MNHNS and CDR2 is SASEGT. The CDR3 consists of 13 residues. Trimming removed 6 bases from V and 4 bases from J, with 12 bases in between.

This clonotype was observed at least ten times. The V call is TRBV3-1, the J call TRBJ2-3; 9 bases align to TRBD2. The V gene's germline CDR1 is LGHDT and CDR2 YNNKEL (reference sequence). Losses at the gene ends were 1 base for V and 1 base for J; bases not matched to a gene: 0. The CDR3 spans 15 residues. Written as DNA, the CDR3 is TGTGCCAGCAGCCAAGTAGCGGGGGGCACAGATACGCAGTATTTT. This sequence encodes CASSQVAGGTDTQYF.

This clonotype is medium-sized within its sample. This sequence joins TRBV11-1 and TRBJ2-7; TRBD2 matches at 12 bases. The CDR3 loop spans 15 amino acids. V was clipped by 3 bases and J by 1 base; unmatched bases: 1. Germline V lookup: CDR1 SGHAT, CDR2 FQDESV (reference sequence). CDR3 DNA sequence: TGTGCCAGCAGCTTGACTAGCGGGAGTTCCTACGAGCAGTACTTC. Protein: CASSLTSGSSYEQYF. Drawing the rest from reference TRBV11-1 and TRBJ2-7, the complete variable domain is EAEVAQSPRYKITEKSQAVAFWCDPISGHATLYWYRQILGQGPELLVQFQDESVVDDSQLPKDRFSAERLKGVDSTLKIQPAELGDSAMYLCASSLTSGSSYEQYFGPGTRLTVT.

This clonotype is medium-sized (0.01 to 0.1%) within its sample. The rearrangement joins TRBV11-2 to TRBJ2-3, with D possibly TRBD2 on 6 matching bases. The CDR3 length is 15 residues. Germline assignment: CDR1 SGHAT and CDR2 FQNNGV. V was trimmed by 5 bases and J by 1 base, leaving 13 bases between them. CDR3 nucleotide sequence: TGTGCCAGCAGCCTCGGGACTTCAGGCACAGATACGCAGTATTTT. Translating it yields CASSLGTSGTDTQYF.

This clonotype has ten or more counts. The CDR3 bases are TGCGCCAGCAGCCCCCACCTGGACAGGGCCTACGAGCAGTACTTC. Amino acids: CASSPHLDRAYEQYF. The chain uses TRBV4-1 and TRBJ2-7; 8 bases map to TRBD1. Per germline, CDR1 MGHRA and CDR2 YSYEKL. Unmatched junction bases numbered 7, after V lost 4 bases and J lost 2 bases. This CDR3 comprises 15 residues.

This clonotype has more than one count but fewer than ten. A far larger clone is only one base removed, so a read error is likely. The V call is TRBV6-9, the J call TRBJ2-1, with D perhaps matching TRBD1 (5 bases). V was cut by 4 bases and J by 3 bases, with 7 bases left in between. CDR1 and CDR2 from the germline V gene are MNHGY and SVAAGI. The CDR3 totals 13 residues. The CDR3 region is CASSCQGYNEQFF. DNA for the CDR3: TGTGCCAGCAGTTGCCAGGGCTACAATGAGCAGTTCTTC.

This clonotype ranks as medium-sized. The gene calls are TRBV5-1 and TRBJ1-6; 10 nucleotides align to TRBD1. J was trimmed by 8 bases and V by 4 bases; bases with no gene match: 6. This CDR3 region has 15 residues. Per germline, CDR1 SGHRS and CDR2 YFSETQ. The CDR3 is CASSAGTGVDSPLHF. CDR3 DNA sequence: TGCGCCAGCAGCGCCGGGACAGGGGTTGATTCACCCCTCCACTTT.

This clonotype rates as medium-sized. This chain links TRBV20-1 with TRBJ2-2, with D perhaps matching TRBD1 (6 bases). Trimming took 0 bases from V and 2 from J, leaving 16 bases between them. From germline, CDR1 is DFQATT and CDR2 SNEGSKA (reference sequence). The CDR3 runs 17 residues. In nucleotides, the CDR3 is TGCAGTGCTAGAGATCCCTACAGGGACCAAAACACCGGGGAGCTGTTTTTT. Translation: CSARDPYRDQNTGELFF.

In this sample, this clonotype is medium-sized. V usage is TRBV6-5 and J usage is TRBJ1-6; no clear D gene. The V end was cut by 2 bases, the J end by 1 base, with 3 bases between. Per the germline V gene, CDR1 is MNHEY and CDR2 is SVGAGI. The CDR3 loop spans 14 amino acids. The CDR3 loop is CASSYQSYNSPLHF. DNA of the CDR3: TGTGCCAGCAGTTACCAGTCCTATAATTCACCCCTCCACTTT.

By share, this clonotype counts as medium-sized. The germline gene is not matched at one end of the junction; a read error may be the cause. The chain is built from TRBV7-7 and TRBJ2-2; unclear D gene. The CDR3 is 14 residues long. Germline V CDR1 and CDR2: SSHAT, FNYEAQ (reference sequence). The CDR3 loop is CASSEDGNTGELFF. Written as DNA, the CDR3 is TGTGCTAGCAGCGAGGACGGGAACACCGGGGAGCTGTTTTTT.

This chain uses TRBV12-3 or TRBV12-4 with TRBJ2-5; D gene unclear. The CDR3 extends over 12 amino acids. CDR3 DNA: TGTGCTGGGTTTTCCCTACGTGAGACCCAGTACTTC. It is translated as CAGFSLRETQYF.

This clonotype was seen just once. Germline is not matched at one junction end, which may reflect a read error. This chain joins TRBV4-1 and TRBJ2-3, with 11 bases fitting TRBD2. CDR1 MGHRA and CDR2 YSYEKL come from the germline V gene. There are 17 residues in the CDR3. The DNA of the CDR3 is TGCGCCAACAGCCCCGACACTAGCGGGAGATCATCAGATACGCAGTATTTT. It is translated as CANSPDTSGRSSDTQYF.

This clonotype was observed at least ten times. The chain uses TRBV28 and TRBJ1-1, with D maybe TRBD1 (6 bases). The V gene's germline CDR1 is MDHEN and CDR2 SYDVKM. V dropped 7 bases and J dropped 1 base, with 19 bases sitting between them. This CDR3 has 16 residues. CDR3 sequence reads: CASTAPPGRGNTEAFF. DNA of the CDR3: TGTGCCAGCACTGCACCGCCCGGCAGGGGGAACACTGAAGCTTTCTTT.

This clonotype was counted many times. J is TRBJ2-5 and V is TRBV4-1; D tentatively fits TRBD1 or TRBD2 (6 bases each). The V gene's germline CDR1 is MGHRA and CDR2 YSYEKL. The ends were cut back, 1 base at V and 4 bases at J, with 13 bases in the middle. CDR3 size: 15 residues. As DNA, the CDR3 is TGCGCCAGCAGCCAAGGGCCACAGGGAGGAGAGACCCAGTACTTC. Residues: CASSQGPQGGETQYF.

The sample holds one count of this clonotype. The chain has TRBV2 and TRBJ1-2; 9 positions agree with TRBD1. Germline V gene data show CDR1 as SNHLY and CDR2 as FYNNEI. The CDR3 runs to 15 residues. After removal of 5 bases from V and 12 bases from J, the junction contained 16 bases not matched to a gene. CDR3 sequence: CASSIPGQGFKVDTF. The CDR3 DNA reads TGTGCCAGCAGTATACCGGGACAGGGCTTTAAGGTTGACACCTTC.

For this clonotype: The conserved closing phenylalanine or tryptophan is absent in this CDR3, likely reflecting a read error. The gene calls are TRBV15 and TRBJ2-1; D is unresolved. CDR1 is LNHNV, CDR2 YYDKDF, per germline (reference sequence). CDR3 length: 12 amino acids. The CDR3 spells CATSRVGTEQFY. In DNA, the CDR3 is TGTGCCACAAGCAGAGTGGGTACCGAGCAGTTCTAC.

Ten or more counts support this clonotype. The junction shows a germline mismatch at one end, possibly a read error. The J gene is TRBJ2-3, the V gene TRBV2; D might be TRBD1 (7 bases). The germline CDR1 and CDR2 sequences are SNHLY and FYNNEI. CDR3 size: 14 residues. In DNA, the CDR3 is TGTGCCAGCAGCGAAGGAGGGGGCGCAGATACGCAGTATTTT. Its protein product is CASSEGGGADTQYF.

This clonotype has at least ten counts. This may arise from a read error, as a much more abundant clone is one base away. CDR3 sequence reads: CTSSLEYGGIGPGELFF. Here the CDR3 DNA reads TGTACCAGCAGCCTTGAATATGGGGGGATCGGCCCCGGGGAGCTGTTTTTT. The chain couples TRBV6-1 to TRBJ2-2, with D possibly being TRBD2 (6 bases). Germline V CDR1 and CDR2: MNHNS, SASEGT. The CDR3 is 17 amino acids.

In this sample, this clonotype is medium-sized. The chain has TRBV7-8 and TRBJ2-7, with TRBD2 matching over 9 bases. The CDR3 is made up of 17 amino acids. Germline values: CDR1 SGHVS, CDR2 FQNEAQ. The J segment lost 0 bases and the V segment lost 5 bases, leaving 11 bases of the junction unmatched. CDR3 DNA: TGTGCCAGCAGCCCCACGGCTAGCGGGATCGCCTCCTACGAGCAGTACTTC. This sequence encodes CASSPTASGIASYEQYF.

This clonotype was counted between two and nine times. This may be a read error, as it is one base from a much larger clone. This sequence joins TRBV7-9 and TRBJ2-3; the D call may be TRBD1 or TRBD2 (5 bases each). CDR1 is SEHNR and CDR2 is FQNEAQ in the germline V gene (reference sequence). V was cut by 6 bases and J by 2 bases, with 21 bases left in between. This CDR3 is built from 17 residues. CDR3 coding DNA: TGTGCCAGCAGTTTGGACGGGGCGAGGGCTATCACAGATACGCAGTATTTT. Protein product: CASSLDGARAITDTQYF.

The rearrangement joins TRBV7-8 to TRBJ1-3, with 9 bases lining up with TRBD1. CDR1 SGHVS and CDR2 FQNEAQ come from the germline V gene. This CDR3 is 16 amino acids long. J was trimmed by 1 base and V by 1 base; bases with no gene match: 2. This chain's CDR3 is CASSLGTGESGNTIYF. The CDR3 DNA reads TGTGCCAGCAGCTTAGGGACAGGGGAATCTGGAAACACCATATATTTT.

Comments on this clonotype: At one boundary the junction diverges from the germline segment, which might be a read error. The chain combines TRBV2 with TRBJ2-7; TRBD1 might be the D (6 bases). This CDR3 has 13 residues. CDR1 and CDR2 (germline): SNHLY, FYNNEI. The CDR3 bases are TGTGCCTGCAGCCCCGGGACACCTTACGAGCAGTACTTC. It encodes CACSPGTPYEQYF.

As regards this clonotype: With a much larger clone just one base away, this may be a read error. The genes are TRBV19 and TRBJ2-7; TRBD1 agrees at 8 bases. This CDR3 is built from 15 residues. Germline values: CDR1 LNHDA, CDR2 SQIVND (reference sequence). In DNA, the CDR3 is TGTGTCAGTAGTATTAAGGCAGGGGGCTTATACGAGCAGTACTTC. Translation gives CVSSIKAGGLYEQYF.

Note on this clonotype: At one of its ends the junction is not consistent with the germline gene, which may arise from a read error. CDR3 sequence reads: CASSFTSPALLNEQFF. The CDR3 nucleotides are TGCGCCAGCAGCTTTACATCGCCAGCCCTCCTCAATGAGCAGTTCTTC. This chain joins TRBV7-6 and TRBJ2-1, with D hard to call. The CDR3 loop spans 16 amino acids. Germline CDR1 SGHVS, CDR2 FNYEAQ. Full variable domain (rest looked up from reference TRBV7-6 and TRBJ2-1): GAGVSQSPRYKVTKRGQDVALRCDPISGHVSLYWYRQALGQGPEFLTYFNYEAQQDKSGLPNDRFSAERPEGSISTLTIQRTEQRDSAMYRCASSFTSPALLNEQFFGPGTRLTVL.